The 15 T cell receptor beta chains in this list originate from one sample, sequenced in a study of cytomegalovirus exposure and HLA in healthy donors. Primers: 60 Vbeta forward and 13 Jbeta reverse. The table came from immunoSEQ multiplex PCR; TCRdb's copy has only in-frame clones and leaves some out. This sample has some 190,000 clones, with about 80% found just once. Sequenced material: PBMCs. All receptors come from a man between 35 and 55 years old in good health and CMV-seropositive.

The chain joins TRBV13 to TRBJ2-5, with a weak D call TRBD2 (6 bases). Germline V gene sequence: CDR1 PRHDT, CDR2 FYEKMQ (reference sequence). This CDR3 has 15 amino acids. V lost 8 bases, J lost 9 bases, and 25 bases lay in between. CDR3 in DNA: TGTGCCAGCCGCAGCTTAGAGGAGAATCGGGAGCCCCAGTACTTC. This translates into CASRSLEENREPQYF.

The chain links TRBV5-6 to TRBJ1-2; 7 bases are shared with TRBD1. V lost 3 bases to trimming and J lost 4 bases; unmatched junction nucleotides: 6. Germline CDR1 and CDR2: SGHDT and YYEEEE. The CDR3 is 14 amino acids. CDR3 residues: CASSSEDRAYGYTF. The CDR3 DNA reads as TGTGCCAGCAGCTCCGAAGACAGGGCCTATGGCTACACCTTC.

The chain links TRBV10-1 to TRBJ2-7; D remains unclear. Germline V gene lookup returns CDR1 WNHNN and CDR2 SYGVQD (reference sequence). V lost 2 bases and J lost 2, with 7 bases in between. The CDR3 totals 13 residues. CDR3 nucleotides: TGCGCCAGCAGTGAGGGCCTAGCCTACGAGCAGTACTTC. Translating it yields CASSEGLAYEQYF.

This clone was counted only a few times. The chain joins TRBV7-8 to TRBJ1-5, with a tentative D call TRBD1 (6 bases). Trimming cost V 4 bases and J 7 bases, with 14 bases left between them. Germline CDR1 and CDR2: SGHVS and FQNEAQ. The CDR3 covers 14 residues. The CDR3 here is CASSSNRVRQPQHF. DNA for the CDR3: TGTGCCAGCAGCTCCAACAGGGTGCGGCAGCCCCAGCATTTT.

The chain carries TRBV19 and TRBJ1-1, with TRBD1 matching over 7 bases. The CDR3 is 16 amino acids. Trimming took 4 bases from V and 0 from J; bases not matched to a gene: 8. Germline loops: CDR1 LNHDA, CDR2 SQIVND (reference sequence). CDR3 residues: CASSTRQGPMNTEAFF. As DNA, the CDR3 is TGTGCCAGTAGTACCAGACAGGGTCCCATGAACACTGAAGCTTTCTTT.

The rearrangement uses TRBV7-2 and TRBJ2-5; D possibly corresponds to TRBD2 (6 bases). V was pared by 2 bases and J by 5 bases, with 21 bases between. Germline assignment: CDR1 SGHTA and CDR2 FQGNSA. The CDR3 length is 17 residues. The CDR3 region is CASSLPLLGGGGETQYF. DNA of the CDR3: TGTGCCAGCAGCTTACCGCTTTTGGGGGGTGGGGGTGAGACCCAGTACTTC.

V and J are TRBV19 and TRBJ1-1, with a weak D call TRBD1 (6 bases). Trimming pared 3 bases from V and 0 bases from J, leaving 17 bases between. From germline, CDR1 is LNHDA and CDR2 SQIVND (reference sequence). The CDR3 loop spans 17 amino acids. CDR3 region: CASSIPRTALMNTEAFF. The CDR3 nucleotides read TGTGCCAGTAGTATCCCCCGGACAGCCCTCATGAACACTGAAGCTTTCTTT.

This rearrangement joins TRBV6-1 to TRBJ2-7; TRBD1 matches at 7 bases. The CDR3 totals 14 residues. The V gene end was trimmed by 5 bases and the J gene end by 2 bases; junction bases not matched to a gene: 6. The germline gives CDR1 MNHNS, CDR2 SASEGT. CDR3 bases: TGTGCCAGCAGTTCCGGGACAGTAGCCTACGAGCAGTACTTC. As protein: CASSSGTVAYEQYF.

The V gene is TRBV19, the J gene TRBJ1-4; D might be TRBD1 (6 bases). V lost 4 bases to trimming and J lost 3 bases, with 12 bases between them. The length of the CDR3 is 15 residues. Germline-derived CDR1 and CDR2 are LNHDA and SQIVND (reference sequence). The CDR3: CASSSPEGANEKLFF. DNA of the CDR3: TGTGCCAGTAGTAGCCCTGAGGGGGCTAATGAAAAACTGTTTTTT.

CDR3 sequence: CASSEGQGAGETQYF. The CDR3 coding sequence is TGTGCCAGCAGTGAGGGACAGGGGGCCGGGGAGACCCAGTACTTC. V and J are TRBV25-1 and TRBJ2-5; 12 bases map to TRBD1. The V gene's germline CDR1 is MGHDK and CDR2 SYGVNS. The trim removed 3 bases at V and 5 bases at J, leaving 4 bases unmatched. The CDR3 runs to 15 residues.

This clone showed up just once. The chain is built from TRBV4-3 and TRBJ2-2; D gene unclear. Trimming removed 4 bases at V and 6 bases at J, with 12 bases between. There are 14 residues in the CDR3. Germline CDR1 LGHNA, CDR2 YSLEER. The CDR3 reads CASSRRVGAGELFF. The CDR3 DNA is TGCGCCAGCAGCCGCCGAGTAGGAGCCGGGGAGCTGTTTTTT.

This chain joins TRBV30 and TRBJ2-5; 11 bases fit TRBD2. The V and J ends lost 7 bases and 5 bases, in that order; junction bases with no gene match: 9. Per germline, CDR1 GTSNPN and CDR2 SVGIG (reference sequence). The CDR3 is 14 residues long. This CDR3 is CASTGTSGQETQYF. The CDR3 coding sequence is TGTGCCTCAACCGGGACTAGCGGCCAGGAGACCCAGTACTTC.

The rearrangement uses TRBV6-5 and TRBJ2-6; D is possibly TRBD2 (5 bases). Germline V gene data show CDR1 as MNHEY and CDR2 as SVGAGI. The CDR3 sequence is 16 residues long. V shed 2 bases and J shed 4 bases, with 12 bases lying between them. CDR3 DNA: TGTGCCAGCAGTTACGACGTGGGAGCAGGGGCCAACGTCCTGACTTTC. This codes for CASSYDVGAGANVLTF.

The gene calls are TRBV6-1 and TRBJ1-2; D gene ambiguous. The CDR3 is made up of 13 amino acids. Per germline, CDR1 MNHNS and CDR2 SASEGT. The V and J ends lost 6 bases and 3 bases respectively, with 11 bases between them. CDR3 nucleotide sequence: TGTGCCAGCAGCCCTCAGCGGGACTATGGCTACACCTTC. This gives the protein CASSPQRDYGYTF.

The chain is built from TRBV15 and TRBJ2-3, with 11 positions matching TRBD1. Per germline, CDR1 LNHNV and CDR2 YYDKDF (reference sequence). The CDR3 sequence is 19 residues long. The junction had 15 bases not matched to a gene; V was cut back by 2 bases and J by 5 bases. DNA of the CDR3: TGTGCCACCAGCAGACTACCTGTCTCCGGGACAGGGGGTTTAGATACGCAGTATTTT. It specifies CATSRLPVSGTGGLDTQYF.